The rows below give T cell receptor beta chains drawn from one sample of a study of Graves' ophthalmopathy and Graves' hyperthyroidism. TCRdb processed the multiplex PCR reads anew with MiXCR; each CDR3 protein has one entry. This table holds roughly 1.1 million distinct CDR3 sequences, 35% to 40% found once. Sequencing input: peripheral blood or thyroid tissue (not recorded which). The source is an adult man with Graves' hyperthyroidism. CDR3s include the opening cysteine and the closing phenylalanine or tryptophan. Fields, in order: V gene, clone size, D gene, J gene, CDR3 length, CDR3 protein, CDR3 DNA. The D gene is left open where the match is weak. Size values are once, few and many counts, or a class for expanded clones, and some rows have none.

TRBV30	.	.	TRBJ2-3	14	CAWSAASSSDTQYF	TGTGCCTGGAGTGCCGCGAGCTCCTCAGATACGCAGTATTTT
TRBV12-3/TRBV12-4	.	.	TRBJ2-7	13	CASSLQQIYEQYF	TGTGCCAGCAGTTTACAACAGATCTACGAGCAGTACTTC
TRBV27	.	.	TRBJ2-7	14	CASSSARSSYEQYF	TGTGCCAGCAGTTCGGCGCGGAGCTCCTACGAGCAGTACTTC
TRBV9	many	TRBD1	TRBJ1-6	15	CASSPGTGHNSPLHF	TGTGCCAGCAGCCCCGGGACAGGGCATAATTCACCCCTCCACTTT
TRBV10-2	few	.	TRBJ1-2	14	CASSDARRVYGYTF	TGCGCCAGCAGTGACGCGCGCAGAGTCTATGGCTACACCTTC
TRBV24-1	few	.	TRBJ1-5	16	CATSDLQGCGNQPQHF	TGTGCCACCAGTGACTTACAGGGTTGTGGCAATCAGCCCCAGCATTTT
TRBV25-1	many	.	TRBJ2-5	11	CASSGGAGKYF	TGTGCCAGCAGTGGGGGGGCAGGGAAGTACTTC
TRBV29-1	many	TRBD1	TRBJ2-7	13	CSAGQGVSYEQYF	TGCAGCGCCGGACAGGGGGTCTCCTACGAGCAGTACTTC
TRBV7-2	many	TRBD1	TRBJ2-5	15	CASSSWDRAQETQYF	TGTGCCAGCAGCTCGTGGGACAGGGCCCAAGAGACCCAGTACTTC
TRBV20-1	many	.	TRBJ1-6	12	CSAPGEGLPLHF	TGCAGTGCTCCGGGGGAGGGTTTACCCCTCCACTTT
TRBV9	.	.	TRBJ2-5	14	CASSYIGSEETQYF	TGTGCCAGCAGTTACATAGGGTCGGAAGAGACCCAGTACTTC
TRBV4-1	.	.	TRBJ2-3	15	CASSQDGRFRDTQYF	TGCGCCAGCAGCCAAGACGGACGTTTCAGGGATACGCAGTATTTT
TRBV20-1	.	.	TRBJ1-5	14	CSAGSGEVNQPQHF	TGCAGTGCGGGGTCCGGGGAAGTAAATCAGCCCCAGCATTTT
TRBV19	few	TRBD1	TRBJ1-5	13	CASKDRGVEPQHF	TGTGCCAGTAAAGACAGGGGTGTAGAGCCCCAGCATTTT
TRBV19	many	.	TRBJ1-5	17	CASTGGSRAHSNQPQHF	TGTGCCAGTACAGGTGGTAGCAGGGCTCATAGCAATCAGCCCCAGCATTTT
TRBV27	.	.	TRBJ1-1	15	CASSSQGWPNTEAFF	TGTGCCAGCAGTAGTCAGGGGTGGCCGAACACTGAAGCTTTCTTT
TRBV15	few	TRBD1	TRBJ1-2	13	CATSSGQGAGYTF	TGTGCCACCAGCAGTGGACAGGGGGCTGGCTACACCTTC
TRBV14	many	.	TRBJ1-1	14	CASSQTGERTEAFF	TGTGCCAGCAGCCAAACCGGGGAAAGAACTGAAGCTTTCTTT
TRBV6-2/TRBV6-3	few	.	TRBJ1-5	12	CASRMMGQPQHF	TGTGCCTCCCGAATGATGGGGCAGCCCCAGCATTTT
TRBV7-2	many	.	TRBJ1-4	15	CASSLVESTNEKLFF	TGTGCCAGCAGCTTAGTGGAGTCAACTAATGAAAAACTGTTTTTT
TRBV10-2	few	.	TRBJ2-7	12	CASSIKLLEQYF	TGCGCCAGCAGCATAAAGCTCCTCGAGCAGTACTTC
TRBV7-9	.	TRBD1	TRBJ1-6	14	CASSRRGLHSPLHF	TGTGCCAGCAGCCGAAGGGGGCTGCATTCACCCCTCCACTTT
TRBV10-2	.	.	TRBJ2-7	15	CASSQERGVLYEQYF	TGTGCCAGCAGCCAAGAGAGGGGGGTTCTTTACGAGCAGTACTTC
TRBV20-1	many	.	TRBJ2-7	14	CSARQVQVPYEQYF	TGCAGTGCTCGGCAAGTACAGGTTCCCTACGAGCAGTACTTC
TRBV7-3	many	.	TRBJ2-5	15	CASSLRGLARETQYF	TGTGCCAGCAGCTTACGGGGCCTCGCTCGGGAGACCCAGTACTTC
TRBV6-2/TRBV6-3	.	TRBD1	TRBJ1-6	16	CASSYTGQQYNSPLHF	TGTGCCAGCAGTTATACGGGACAGCAATATAATTCACCCCTCCACTTT
TRBV7-2	many	.	TRBJ1-1	16	CASSPNARQVNTEAFF	TGTGCCAGCAGCCCAAACGCCCGACAGGTTAACACTGAAGCTTTCTTT
TRBV25-1	many	.	TRBJ1-6	16	CASSEGGHSDQGPLHF	TGTGCCAGCAGTGAGGGGGGACACAGTGACCAAGGGCCCCTCCACTTT
TRBV12-3/TRBV12-4	.	TRBD1	TRBJ1-1	15	CASSLDTGEATEAFF	TGTGCCAGCAGTTTAGACACAGGGGAGGCGACTGAAGCTTTCTTT
TRBV25-1	few	.	TRBJ1-1	14	CASSARPGFTEAFF	TGTGCCAGCAGTGCTAGACCAGGGTTCACTGAAGCTTTCTTT
TRBV15	.	TRBD1	TRBJ1-2	15	CATSWTGTGPDGYTF	TGTGCCACCAGCTGGACCGGGACAGGGCCTGATGGCTACACCTTC
TRBV6-5	few	TRBD1	TRBJ1-2	14	CASSRGTGTYGYTF	TGTGCCAGCAGTCGAGGGACAGGGACTTATGGCTACACCTTC
TRBV27	.	.	TRBJ1-4	14	CASSPLAGDEKLFF	TGTGCCAGCAGTCCACTAGCGGGGGATGAAAAACTGTTTTTT
TRBV13	.	.	TRBJ1-2	13	CASSSQGGDGYTF	TGTGCCAGCAGCTCCCAGGGTGGCGATGGCTACACCTTC
TRBV7-9	many	TRBD1	TRBJ1-6	17	CASSLDHRGTGNSPLHF	TGTGCCAGCAGCTTAGATCACCGGGGGACAGGTAATTCACCCCTCCACTTT
TRBV4-3	.	TRBD1	TRBJ2-7	16	CASSQETGTGWPEQYF	TGCGCCAGCAGCCAAGAAACCGGGACAGGGTGGCCCGAGCAGTACTTC
TRBV5-1	.	TRBD2	TRBJ2-7	14	CASRAGDLSYEQYF	TGCGCCAGCCGAGCGGGGGACCTCTCCTACGAGCAGTACTTC
TRBV6-5	many	.	TRBJ2-5	13	CASSEAGGYPQYF	TGTGCCAGCAGTGAAGCTGGGGGGTACCCCCAGTACTTC
TRBV9	many	.	TRBJ2-7	15	CASSVGGATTYEQYF	TGTGCCAGCAGCGTAGGGGGGGCCACGACCTACGAGCAGTACTTC
TRBV12-3/TRBV12-4	few	.	TRBJ1-1	13	CASTPGGGQGAFF	TGTGCCAGCACCCCGGGTGGGGGGCAAGGAGCTTTCTTT
TRBV7-9	many	.	TRBJ2-6	15	CASSLPIQGGNVLTF	TGTGCCAGCAGCTTACCCATACAGGGGGGGAACGTCCTGACTTTC
TRBV25-1	many	.	TRBJ2-5	14	CASSAQETQETQYF	TGTGCCAGCAGTGCACAGGAAACCCAAGAGACCCAGTACTTC
TRBV11-2	.	TRBD1	TRBJ1-5	18	CASSRGQGASFINQPQHF	TGTGCCAGCAGCCGGGGACAGGGGGCCTCCTTTATCAATCAGCCCCAGCATTTT
TRBV7-6	many	TRBD2	TRBJ2-7	16	CASSLVVAGDLYEQYF	TGTGCCAGCAGCTTAGTGGTAGCGGGAGATCTTTACGAGCAGTACTTC
TRBV10-3	.	.	TRBJ2-7	14	CAISEDGGAYEQYF	TGTGCCATCAGTGAAGACGGAGGGGCCTACGAGCAGTACTTC
TRBV2	.	.	TRBJ1-5	13	CASRVGLAGNEHF	TGTGCCAGCAGGGTTGGACTAGCGGGCAACGAGCATTTT
TRBV7-2	many	.	TRBJ1-5	15	CASSYVRNSNQPQHF	TGTGCCAGCAGCTACGTCAGGAATAGCAATCAGCCCCAGCATTTT
TRBV2	many	.	TRBJ1-4	15	CASGGVFLTNEKLFF	TGTGCCAGCGGAGGAGTCTTCTTAACTAATGAAAAACTGTTTTTT
TRBV20-1	few	.	TRBJ1-1	13	CSVRKVGGAEAFF	TGCAGTGTTAGGAAGGTTGGCGGCGCTGAAGCTTTCTTT
TRBV29-1	.	.	TRBJ1-1	13	CSFAGTTNTEAFF	TGCAGCTTCGCCGGGACAACGAACACTGAAGCTTTCTTT
TRBV10-3	.	.	TRBJ1-1	13	CASSYSSTNEAFF	TGTGCCAGCAGTTACTCTTCAACTAATGAAGCTTTCTTT
TRBV7-9	few	TRBD2	TRBJ2-5	15	CASSLVVAGAETQYF	TGTGCCAGCAGCTTAGTCGTTGCGGGAGCAGAGACCCAGTACTTC
TRBV29-1	.	.	TRBJ1-2	11	CSADLRRGYTF	TGCAGCGCCGACCTACGGAGGGGCTACACCTTC
TRBV19	many	.	TRBJ2-5	13	CASRRDPQETQYF	TGTGCCAGTAGACGAGATCCACAAGAGACCCAGTACTTC
TRBV6-5	few	TRBD1	TRBJ1-3	15	CASSSTGQVGNTIYF	TGTGCCAGCAGTTCCACCGGACAGGTGGGAAACACCATATATTTT
TRBV20-1	few	TRBD1	TRBJ2-7	16	CSARHPRQGDYYEQYF	TGCAGTGCTAGACACCCAAGACAGGGGGATTACTACGAGCAGTACTTC
TRBV29-1	many	.	TRBJ2-2	12	CSVPGNTGELFF	TGCAGCGTCCCCGGAAACACCGGGGAGCTGTTTTTT
TRBV4-2	.	.	TRBJ1-5	17	CASSQDGREGLNQPQHF	TGTGCCAGCAGCCAAGACGGCAGGGAGGGCCTCAATCAGCCCCAGCATTTT
TRBV10-3	many	TRBD1	TRBJ1-1	15	CAISDSDRVDTEAFF	TGTGCCATCAGTGACTCGGACAGGGTTGACACTGAAGCTTTCTTT